This TCR beta chain appears in the sequencing data of a study of blood T cell repertoires in COVID-19. The wider study: Some COVID-19 samples were acute and others convalescent; all came from the United States, Italy and Spain. From T cells, B-cell-depleted T cells, or PBMCs came the material, which was cDNA or gDNA.

Original handling: How many nucleated cells were present was estimated from reference gene primer amplification. The method was immunoSEQ multiplex PCR; TCRdb's version includes in-frame clones alone and lacks a portion of them. The DNA gave D and trimming, while V, J and clone size come from that table. This sample has a few hundred thousand clones; about 88% occur once, and the top ten carry less than 5%. The V end lost 4 bases, the J end lost 4 bases, and 8 bases lay between the germline ends. The CDR3 consists of 13 residues. CDR1 and CDR2 from the germline V gene are SGHTA and FQGNSA. The sample was peripheral blood. The origin of this receptor is a man between 60 and 75 years old who had recovered from COVID-19. The V and J genes are TRBV7-2 and TRBJ1-3, with no clear D. CDR3 bases: TGTGCCAGCAGCTCCTTGCAGGGAAACACCATATATTTT. It encodes CASSSLQGNTIYF. Supplemented by reference TRBV7-2 and TRBJ1-3, the full variable domain reads GAGVSQSPSNKVTEKGKDVELRCDPISGHTALYWYRQSLGQGLEFLIYFQGNSAPDKSGLPSDRFSAERTGGSVSTLTIQRTQQEDSAVYLCASSSLQGNTIYFGEGSWLTVV.